Below, one T cell receptor beta chain is given with its context. Antigen specificity is unknown. This sample is part of a study of cytomegalovirus exposure and HLA in healthy donors. General study points: Researchers counted around 150 TCR beta chains as cytomegalovirus-associated. The tendency of first-cohort TCR clusters to co-occur in the 120 or so validation repertoires emerged from a later analysis. Most TCR sequences proved rare, with some public TCRs found in many donors. For cytomegalovirus status, the classifier reportedly gave diagnoses with high specificity and sensitivity.

Assay: immunoSEQ multiplex PCR; the TCRdb copy retains only in-frame clones and omits some. The sample holds about 130,000 clones, around 80% seen once. V trimming: 5 bases; J trimming: 4 bases; junction bases outside the gene matches: 6. CDR3 length equals 15 residues. Germline V gene sequence: CDR1 SQVTM, CDR2 ANQGSEA. The receptor was isolated from a man younger than 40 in good health and CMV-seropositive. Material: PBMCs. The rearrangement links TRBV29-1 to TRBJ2-2, with 11 positions matching TRBD2. CDR3 protein: CSVLGGLAGTGELFF. Here the CDR3 DNA reads TGCAGCGTTTTAGGTGGACTAGCGGGCACCGGGGAGCTGTTTTTT.